The 5 T cell receptor beta chains listed next were all sequenced from one sample in a study of blood T cells in healthy people across ages. It was with a sample-barcoded 5' primer and a J-beta primer mix that a second PCR of roughly 7 to 12 cycles was run. TCRdb fed the 5' RACE reads into MiXCR, producing one record per CDR3 protein. The table lists roughly 1 million distinct CDR3 sequences, about 23% of them singletons. This same sample was also taken into another study, of T cells of mothers and their children.

Sequencing was performed on blood. Receptors were obtained from a girl aged 2 to 10 in good health.

The V call is TRBV24-1, the J call TRBJ2-1; D tentatively reads TRBD1 or TRBD2 (5 bases each). Germline V gene lookup returns CDR1 KGHDR and CDR2 SFDVKD. The CDR3 covers 17 residues. The ends were cut back, 4 bases at V and 0 bases at J, with 15 bases in the middle. This CDR3 is CATSDPRDGSSYNEQFF. As DNA, the CDR3 is TGTGCCACCAGTGACCCCCGGGACGGAAGCTCCTACAATGAGCAGTTCTTC.

The V call is TRBV11-2, the J call TRBJ2-1, with 8 positions matching TRBD2. The DNA end lines up better with TRBJ2-5; the J call may be wrong. This CDR3 is 16 amino acids long. The V gene's germline CDR1 is SGHAT and CDR2 FQNNGV. The CDR3 loop is CASQVRAGGGRETQYF. CDR3 sequence (DNA): TGTGCCAGCCAGGTCCGGGCGGGGGGCGGTCGAGAGACCCAGTACTTC.

This clonotype was detected only a few times. The V gene is TRBV4-1, the J gene TRBJ2-1; 8 nucleotides line up with TRBD2. The V gene's germline CDR1 is MGHRA and CDR2 YSYEKL. J was trimmed by 8 bases and V by 1 base; bases with no gene match: 13. This CDR3 region has 17 residues. This chain's CDR3 is CASSQGLAGRSSDEQFF. DNA for the CDR3: TGCGCCAGCAGCCAAGGCTTAGCGGGACGGAGCTCCGATGAGCAGTTCTTC.

This clonotype was seen a handful of times. V and J are TRBV5-1 and TRBJ2-5, with unresolved D. The CDR3 spans 14 residues. Germline-derived CDR1 and CDR2 are SGHRS and YFSETQ. V lost 0 bases and J lost 2, with 8 bases in between. The CDR3 spells CASSLGDEQETQYF. CDR3 DNA: TGCGCCAGCAGCTTGGGGGATGAGCAAGAGACCCAGTACTTC.

This clonotype has just a few counts. The rearrangement joins TRBV5-5 to TRBJ2-5; D is undetermined. The length of the CDR3 is 14 residues. Germline lookup yields CDR1 SGHKS and CDR2 YYEKEE (reference sequence). V shed 0 bases and J shed 2 bases, with 8 bases lying between them. This CDR3 reads CASSLVVRQETQYF. CDR3 nucleotides: TGTGCCAGCAGCTTGGTCGTCAGACAAGAGACCCAGTACTTC.